What follows are 26 T cell receptor beta chains derived from one specimen sequenced in a study of T cell repertoires in cytomegalovirus infection. Antigens for these TCRs are unknown. TCRdb reprocessed the reads via MiXCR and lists one record per CDR3 protein. The sample lists about 110,000 distinct CDR3 sequences, about 9.4% occurring once. Material: PBMCs, sequenced either directly or after in vitro stimulation (not recorded which). The receptors were sampled from a human donor in good health (CMV status not recorded). Some clones in this sample may be carry-over from other donors' samples.

This clonotype was counted at least ten times. The chain uses TRBV7-7 and TRBJ2-1, with D tentatively TRBD2 (5 bases). The CDR3 totals 16 residues. Trimming left V 2 bases short and J 6 bases short, with 17 bases between. CDR1 is SSHAT and CDR2 is FNYEAQ in the germline V gene (reference sequence). For the CDR3, the DNA is TGTGCCAGCAGCTTATATATATGTAGCGAAGCCAATGAGCAGTTCTTC. The encoded protein is CASSLYICSEANEQFF.

This clonotype was picked up many times. The V gene is TRBV4-2, the J gene TRBJ2-7; 7 bases fit TRBD1. The V gene's germline CDR1 is LGHNA and CDR2 YNFKEQ. The CDR3 loop spans 13 amino acids. V gave up 0 bases and J gave up 12 bases; unmatched junction bases: 8. DNA for the CDR3: TGTGCCAGCAGCCAAGACGACAGGGCGTCTTTGTACTTC. Residues: CASSQDDRASLYF.

This clonotype was counted a few times. The rearrangement links TRBV24-1 to TRBJ2-1, with D possibly matching TRBD2 (5 bases). V dropped 5 bases and J dropped 1 base, with 11 bases sitting between them. Germline V gene sequence: CDR1 KGHDR, CDR2 SFDVKD. The CDR3 consists of 15 residues. CDR3 region: CATSAPGSSYNEQFF. As DNA, the CDR3 is TGTGCCACCAGTGCTCCGGGGTCATCCTACAATGAGCAGTTCTTC.

V gene TRBV5-6 combines with J gene TRBJ2-1; TRBD2 aligns across 7 bases. Germline loops: CDR1 SGHDT, CDR2 YYEEEE. The V segment lost 5 bases and the J segment 7 bases; nucleotides outside the gene matches: 6. The CDR3 contains 13 residues. The CDR3 here is CASSRLASNEQFF. The CDR3 DNA reads as TGTGCCAGCAGTCGACTAGCATCTAATGAGCAGTTCTTC.

This chain uses TRBV28 with TRBJ1-6; D is uncertain. This CDR3 contains 14 residues. The V end was cut by 6 bases, the J end by 5 bases, with 11 bases between. Germline V gene data show CDR1 as MDHEN and CDR2 as SYDVKM. This chain's CDR3 is CASSLRDDNSPLHF. CDR3 nucleotides: TGTGCCAGCAGCCTAAGGGATGATAATTCACCCCTCCACTTT.

This clonotype was observed a single time. A much larger clone differs by one base, so this may be a read error. CDR3 region: CASSHALGHGYTF. CDR3 in DNA: TGTGCCAGCAGCCACGCCTTAGGACATGGCTACACCTTC. The chain has TRBV7-4 and TRBJ1-2; D uncertain. The germline V and J ends were trimmed by 5 bases and 6 bases, with 13 bases remaining between them. This CDR3 comprises 13 residues. Germline CDR1 reads SGHVT; CDR2 reads SQSDAQ.

There are many counts of this clonotype. J is TRBJ1-4 and V is TRBV14; no firm D call. CDR1 SGHDN and CDR2 FVKESK come from the germline V gene. CDR3 length equals 15 residues. The germline V and J ends were trimmed by 2 bases and 0 bases, with 7 bases remaining between them. The CDR3: CASSQNSATNEKLFF. The CDR3 DNA reads as TGTGCCAGCAGCCAAAACAGTGCAACTAATGAAAAACTGTTTTTT.

This clonotype was seen repeatedly, ten times or more. The rearrangement joins TRBV5-4 to TRBJ2-5; 12 nucleotides align to TRBD2. With V trimmed by 3 bases and J by 2 bases, 8 bases remained unmatched. Germline lookup yields CDR1 SGHNT and CDR2 YYREEE (reference sequence). This CDR3 spans 17 amino acids. CDR3 residues: CASSSGLAGKNQETQYF. The CDR3 bases are TGTGCCAGCAGCTCGGGACTAGCGGGCAAGAATCAAGAGACCCAGTACTTC.

This clonotype was counted only a few times. CDR3 nucleotide sequence: TGTGCCAGCAGTTTATTGCGGGAGCACAATGAGCAGTTCTTC. Translation: CASSLLREHNEQFF. The V and J genes are TRBV28 and TRBJ2-1, with 7 bases lining up with TRBD2. CDR3 size: 14 residues. Looked up from germline, CDR1 is MDHEN and CDR2 is SYDVKM. V trimming: 1 base; J trimming: 5 bases; junction bases outside the gene matches: 2.

This clonotype occurred once. A much larger clone sits a single nucleotide away, making a read error possible. The V gene is TRBV5-4, the J gene TRBJ2-1; TRBD2 agrees at 7 bases. Germline CDR1 is SGHNT and CDR2 is YYREEE (reference sequence). This CDR3 spans 13 amino acids. The CDR3: CVSSATLAGEQFF. The CDR3 nucleotides read TGTGTCAGCAGCGCGACCTTAGCGGGTGAGCAGTTCTTC.

J is TRBJ2-5 and V is TRBV28, with a weak D call TRBD2 (5 bases). The V end lost 9 bases, the J end lost 5 bases, and 13 bases lay between the germline ends. This CDR3 region has 12 residues. The germline CDR1 and CDR2 sequences are MDHEN and SYDVKM. The CDR3 region has the DNA TGTGCCAGTCTAGGACTGGGGGAGACCCAGTACTTC. Protein sequence: CASLGLGETQYF.

The chain couples TRBV11-2 to TRBJ1-1; 7 bases line up with TRBD1. This CDR3 has 15 residues. CDR1 SGHAT and CDR2 FQNNGV come from the germline V gene. Trimming cost V 1 base and J 2 bases; bases outside gene matches: 4. As DNA, the CDR3 is TGTGCCAGCAGCTTAGTGGGGACAGTTAACACTGAAGCTTTCTTT. Translating it yields CASSLVGTVNTEAFF. Full variable domain (missing parts from reference TRBV11-2 and TRBJ1-1): EAGVAQSPRYKIIEKRQSVAFWCNPISGHATLYWYQQILGQGPKLLIQFQNNGVVDDSQLPKDRFSAERLKGVDSTLKIQPAKLEDSAVYLCASSLVGTVNTEAFFGQGTRLTVV.

This clonotype was observed many times. The genes are TRBV2 and TRBJ2-3, with 11 bases identical to TRBD2. After removal of 5 bases from V and 2 bases from J, the junction contained 9 bases not matched to a gene. CDR1 is SNHLY, CDR2 FYNNEI, per germline. The CDR3 consists of 17 residues. This chain's CDR3 is CASSYPLAGGVTDTQYF. The CDR3 region has the DNA TGTGCCAGCAGTTACCCTTTAGCGGGAGGGGTCACAGATACGCAGTATTTT.

This clonotype has ten or more counts. The chain employs TRBV7-2 and TRBJ2-5, with TRBD2 matching 13 bases. The V segment lost 1 base and the J segment 9 bases; nucleotides outside the gene matches: 8. CDR3 length equals 16 residues. Germline CDR1 is SGHTA and CDR2 is FQGNSA. The CDR3 coding sequence is TGTGCCAGCAGCTTAGTAGGGACTAGCGGGACCGGGGCCCAGTACTTC. It codes for CASSLVGTSGTGAQYF.

This clonotype was found many times. The V and J genes are TRBV12-3 or TRBV12-4 and TRBJ1-1; the D is unclear. CDR3 length: 12 amino acids. V was cut by 6 bases and J by 1 base, with 6 bases left in between. CDR3 DNA: TGTGCCAGCAGATACAGGAACACTGAAGCTTTCTTT. It yields the protein CASRYRNTEAFF.

V and J are TRBV9 and TRBJ2-2; weak D call: TRBD2 (6 bases). Germline V gives CDR1 SGDLS, CDR2 YYNGEE. CDR3 length: 16 residues. Trimming took off 1 base at V and 5 bases at J, with 15 bases between the two ends. CDR3 in DNA: TGTGCCAGCAGCGTAATGACGGGAGAGGTAACCGGGGAGCTGTTTTTT. The encoded protein is CASSVMTGEVTGELFF.

CDR3 in amino acids: CSAWQGRGQPQHF. The CDR3 region has the DNA TGCAGCGCGTGGCAGGGGAGGGGTCAGCCCCAGCATTTT. The chain joins TRBV29-1 to TRBJ1-5; TRBD1 is a possible D gene (6 bases). With 7 bases removed from V and 6 bases from J, the gap between germline ends came to 16 bases. CDR3 size: 13 residues. Germline CDR1 reads SQVTM; CDR2 reads ANQGSEA.

In its sample, this clonotype was seen many times. This chain links TRBV7-8 with TRBJ2-7; no definite D call. Trimming pared 2 bases from V and 5 bases from J, leaving 4 bases between. This CDR3 comprises 11 residues. Germline CDR1 SGHVS, CDR2 FQNEAQ. The CDR3 reads CASSLTDEQYF. CDR3 sequence (DNA): TGTGCCAGCAGCTTAACAGACGAGCAGTACTTC.

This clonotype was seen many times. The chain recombines TRBV7-2 with TRBJ1-5, with D unclear. The CDR3 spans 15 residues. V was pared by 1 base and J by 2 bases, with 9 bases between. Germline V gene lookup returns CDR1 SGHTA and CDR2 FQGNSA. CDR3 sequence (DNA): TGTGCCAGCAGCTTAGACAGTGGGGGCAATCAGCCCCAGCATTTT. Protein product: CASSLDSGGNQPQHF.

This clonotype was seen repeatedly, ten times or more. The J gene is TRBJ1-2, the V gene TRBV19; D is ambiguous. Germline lookup yields CDR1 LNHDA and CDR2 SQIVND (reference sequence). Deletions cut 5 bases from V and 3 bases from J, with 16 bases between. This CDR3 is 15 amino acids long. CDR3 sequence reads: CASSFGMSTHYGYTF. In nucleotides, the CDR3 is TGTGCCAGTAGTTTTGGGATGTCAACCCACTATGGCTACACCTTC.

This clonotype was observed at least ten times. The V gene is TRBV7-2, the J gene TRBJ2-3; 8 nucleotides match TRBD1. Germline V CDR1 and CDR2: SGHTA, FQGNSA. The CDR3 is 14 residues long. V gave up 5 bases and J gave up 2 bases; unmatched junction bases: 3. The CDR3 protein is CASSRTGTTDTQYF. CDR3 in DNA: TGTGCCAGCAGCCGGACAGGGACCACAGATACGCAGTATTTT.

For this clonotype: This is likely a read error, given that the CDR3 carries no conserved phenylalanine or tryptophan at its end. The V call is TRBV7-2, the J call TRBJ2-7; D remains ambiguous. CDR1 and CDR2 (germline): SGHTA, FQGNSA. With 5 bases removed from V and 4 bases from J, the gap between germline ends came to 9 bases. This CDR3 is 12 amino acids long. CDR3 nucleotide sequence: TGTGCCAGCAGCGAAGTGATGTACGAGCAGTACTCC. Protein: CASSEVMYEQYS.

The table lists this clonotype with many counts. The genes are TRBV6-2 or TRBV6-3 and TRBJ1-4; D is uncertain. The CDR3 has 15 amino acids. Per the germline V gene, CDR1 is MNHEY and CDR2 is SVGEGT. Trimming stripped 0 bases from V and 3 bases from J, with 8 bases between. The CDR3 nucleotides read TGTGCCAGCAGTTACTCTGGAACAGCTAATGAAAAACTGTTTTTT. Protein product: CASSYSGTANEKLFF.

This chain uses TRBV6-5 with TRBJ1-2; TRBD1 matches 7 bases. Germline CDR1 MNHEY, CDR2 SVGAGI. Trimming took 6 bases from V and 6 from J; bases not matched to a gene: 13. CDR3 length equals 15 residues. This CDR3 is CASRLGTGERNGYTF. The DNA for the CDR3 is TGTGCCAGCAGGTTGGGCACAGGGGAAAGGAATGGCTACACCTTC.

There are many counts of this clonotype. The chain uses TRBV7-2 and TRBJ1-5; no reliable D call. Germline-derived CDR1 and CDR2 are SGHTA and FQGNSA. V lost 4 bases to trimming and J lost 4 bases, with 5 bases between them. This CDR3 spans 12 amino acids. Here the CDR3 reads CASSWWNQPQHF. CDR3 DNA sequence: TGTGCCAGCAGCTGGTGGAATCAGCCCCAGCATTTT. The variable domain in full, completed from reference TRBV7-2 and TRBJ1-5, reads GAGVSQSPSNKVTEKGKDVELRCDPISGHTALYWYRQSLGQGLEFLIYFQGNSAPDKSGLPSDRFSAERTGGSVSTLTIQRTQQEDSAVYLCASSWWNQPQHFGDGTRLSIL.

This chain connects TRBV5-1 to TRBJ2-3; 10 nucleotides align to TRBD2. Losses at the gene ends were 6 bases for V and 2 bases for J; bases not matched to a gene: 6. CDR1 and CDR2 (germline): SGHRS, YFSETQ. CDR3 length: 15 residues. The CDR3 sequence: CASNPGLADTDTQYF. CDR3 sequence (DNA): TGCGCCAGCAACCCCGGACTAGCGGACACAGATACGCAGTATTTT.